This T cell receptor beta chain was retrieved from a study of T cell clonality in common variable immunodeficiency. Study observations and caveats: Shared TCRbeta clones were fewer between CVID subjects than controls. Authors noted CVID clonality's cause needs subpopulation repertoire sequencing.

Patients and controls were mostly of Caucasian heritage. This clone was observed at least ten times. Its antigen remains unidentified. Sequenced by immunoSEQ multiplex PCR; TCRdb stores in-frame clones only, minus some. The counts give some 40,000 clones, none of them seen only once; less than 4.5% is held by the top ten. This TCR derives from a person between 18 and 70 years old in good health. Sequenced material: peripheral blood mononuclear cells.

CDR3 DNA (partial): TGCAGTTCAAGAAGCGGGGGAGTCACAGATACG. Its protein product is CSSRSGGVTDT. The CDR3 as a whole reads CSSRSGGVTDTQYF. The chain joins TRBV20-1 to TRBJ2-3; 8 bases line up with TRBD2. Read coverage stops 3 residues before the CDR3 terminus; the germline J gene supplies the remainder. The CDR3 covers 14 residues. Germline-derived CDR1 and CDR2 are DFQATT and SNEGSKA (reference sequence). V lost 8 bases and J lost 2; bases outside the gene matches: 9.